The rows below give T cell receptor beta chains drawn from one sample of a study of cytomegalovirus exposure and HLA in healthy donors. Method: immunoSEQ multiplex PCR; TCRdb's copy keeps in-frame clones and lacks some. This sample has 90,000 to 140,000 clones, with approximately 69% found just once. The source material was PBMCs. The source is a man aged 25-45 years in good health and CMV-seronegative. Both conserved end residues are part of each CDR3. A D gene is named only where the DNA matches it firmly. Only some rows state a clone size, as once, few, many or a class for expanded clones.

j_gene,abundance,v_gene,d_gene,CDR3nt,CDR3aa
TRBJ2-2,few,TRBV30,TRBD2,TGTGCCTGGAGATATAGCGGGACCAACACCGGGGAGCTGTTTTTT,CAWRYSGTNTGELFF
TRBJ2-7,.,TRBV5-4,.,TGTGCCAGCAGCTTGATCGGAAGGAGCTTTAACTACGAGCAGTACTTC,CASSLIGRSFNYEQYF
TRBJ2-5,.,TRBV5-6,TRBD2,TGTGCCAGCAGCTTGTTTAAGGCTAGCGGGCTGGAGACCCAGTACTTC,CASSLFKASGLETQYF
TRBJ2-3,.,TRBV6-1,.,TGTGCCAGCAGGGCCGCTAGCACAGATACGCAGTATTTT,CASRAASTDTQYF
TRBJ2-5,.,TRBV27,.,TGTGCCAGCAGCTCCTGGACAGCAAACATTCAAGAGACCCAGTACTTC,CASSSWTANIQETQYF
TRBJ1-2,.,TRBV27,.,TGTGCCAGCAGTACTCAGGGGAAGGACTATGGCTACACCTTC,CASSTQGKDYGYTF
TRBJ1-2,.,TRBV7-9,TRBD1,TGTGCCAGCAGCTTTCAGGACAGGGGTTTTTACACCTTC,CASSFQDRGFYTF
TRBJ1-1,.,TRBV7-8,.,TGTGCCAGCAGACCAACGTGGGGGGGGCGGATCACTGAAGCTTTCTTT,CASRPTWGGRITEAFF
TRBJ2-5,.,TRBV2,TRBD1,TGTGCCAGCAGTCCGGACAGGCAAGAGACCCAGTACTTC,CASSPDRQETQYF
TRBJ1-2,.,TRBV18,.,TGTGCCAGCTCGCAGGACGTTGGACAGTCCTATGGCTACACCTTC,CASSQDVGQSYGYTF
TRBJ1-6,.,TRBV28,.,TGTGCCAGCAACCGACAGAATAATTCACCCCTCCACTTT,CASNRQNNSPLHF
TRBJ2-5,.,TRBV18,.,TGTGCCAGCTCACCGGGGCTCCAAGAGACCCAGTACTTC,CASSPGLQETQYF
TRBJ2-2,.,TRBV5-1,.,TGCGCCAGCGCTAGGGGGGGAGACACCGGGGAGCTGTTTTTT,CASARGGDTGELFF
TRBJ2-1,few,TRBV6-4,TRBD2,TGTGCCAGCAGTGACTCTAGCGGGGGGTCGGATGAGCAGTTCTTC,CASSDSSGGSDEQFF
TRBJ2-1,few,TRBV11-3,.,TGTGCCAGCAGCTTAGTTGGGGAAGGGGATGAGCAGTTCTTC,CASSLVGEGDEQFF
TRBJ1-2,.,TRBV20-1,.,TGCAGTGCTGTCGACTATGGCTACACCTTC,CSAVDYGYTF
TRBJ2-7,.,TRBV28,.,TGTGCCAGCAGTCCACAGGCAGGGGAGTACGAGCAGTACTTC,CASSPQAGEYEQYF
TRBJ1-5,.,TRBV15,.,TGTGCCACCAGCAGAGATCCCCTGGGGAGGGGGAGCAATCAGCCCCAGCATTTT,CATSRDPLGRGSNQPQHF
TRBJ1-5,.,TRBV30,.,TGTGCCTGGAGTCCTTCTGGACAGTACAATCAGCCCCAGCATTTT,CAWSPSGQYNQPQHF
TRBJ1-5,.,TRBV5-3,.,TGTGCCAGAAGCTTGACACGGGGATATCAGCCCCAGCATTTT,CARSLTRGYQPQHF
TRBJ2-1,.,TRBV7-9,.,TGTGCCAGCAGCGGACGTCGGCGACTAGAAACCTACAATGAGCAGTTCTTC,CASSGRRRLETYNEQFF
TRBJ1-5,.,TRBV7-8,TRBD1,TGTGCCAGCAGCTTGGACAGGGGAAATCAGCCCCAGCATTTT,CASSLDRGNQPQHF
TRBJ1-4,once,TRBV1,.,TGCACCAGCAGCCAAGATGGTACAGCAACTAATGAAAAACTGTTTTTT,CTSSQDGTATNEKLFF
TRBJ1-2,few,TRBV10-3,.,TGTGCCATCAGCCACGGGGATGGCTACACCTTC,CAISHGDGYTF
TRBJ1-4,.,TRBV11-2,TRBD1,TGTGCCAGCAGCTCCAGGGGGGCGGCAACTAATGAAAAACTGTTTTTT,CASSSRGAATNEKLFF
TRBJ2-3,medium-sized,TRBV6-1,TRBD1,TGTGCCAGCAGTGAAAACAGGGGGCACACAGATACGCAGTATTTT,CASSENRGHTDTQYF
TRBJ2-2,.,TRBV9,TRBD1,TGTGCCAGCAGCGCGGGGACAGCGAACACCGGGGAGCTGTTTTTT,CASSAGTANTGELFF
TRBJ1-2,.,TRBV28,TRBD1,TGTGCCAGCAGTTTAGGGAACAGGGGTAACTATGGCTACACCTTC,CASSLGNRGNYGYTF
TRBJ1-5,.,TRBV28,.,TGTGCCAGCAGTTTACCCGGGACTCTTGGATATAGCAATCAGCCCCAGCATTTT,CASSLPGTLGYSNQPQHF
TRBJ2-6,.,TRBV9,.,TGTGCCAGCAGCCCACTGGTCTCTGGGGCCAACGTCCTGACTTTC,CASSPLVSGANVLTF
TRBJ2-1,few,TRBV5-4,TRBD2,TGTGCCAGCAGCTTGGGTGGTTCGGGGGCGGGGGGCCCCTACAATGAGCAGTTCTTC,CASSLGGSGAGGPYNEQFF
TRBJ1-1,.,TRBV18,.,TGTGCCAGCTCTAACGACAGGAACACTGAAGCTTTCTTT,CASSNDRNTEAFF
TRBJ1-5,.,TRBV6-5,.,TGTGCCAGCAGTCGACAGGGCAATCAGCCCCAGCATTTT,CASSRQGNQPQHF
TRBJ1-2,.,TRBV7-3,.,TGTGCCAGCAGCTTAACATCGCAGAACTATGGCTACACCTTC,CASSLTSQNYGYTF
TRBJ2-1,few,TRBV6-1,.,TGTGCCAGCGTAAAACGACTAGTCTCTTTGGATGAGCAGTTCTTC,CASVKRLVSLDEQFF
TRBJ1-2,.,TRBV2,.,TGTGCCAGCAGTGAGGGAGGGTACTATGGCTACACCTTC,CASSEGGYYGYTF
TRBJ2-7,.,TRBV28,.,TGTGCCAGCAGGCAGGGGCCCTACGAGCAGTACTTC,CASRQGPYEQYF
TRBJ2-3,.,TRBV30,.,TGTGCCTGGTCCCTTGGGGTCGGGAACACAGATACGCAGTATTTT,CAWSLGVGNTDTQYF